This T cell receptor (beta chain) was captured in a study of blood T cells in healthy people across ages. As to this clonotype: The antigen remains unidentified. The germline gene is not matched at one end of the junction; a read error may be the cause.

Sample-barcoded 5' priming and a J-beta primer mix drove a second PCR of roughly 6 to 12 cycles. Each cDNA molecule carried a tag from a template-switch adaptor that contained 12 random nucleotides. From the 5' RACE reads, TCRdb called clonotypes with MiXCR, one entry per CDR3 protein. The table records about 930,000 distinct CDR3 sequences, under 35% of them present only once. Germline V gene data show CDR1 as SGHRS and CDR2 as YFSETQ. CDR3 size: 16 residues. Study-wide findings and caveats: Unknown CMV status may confound age-related changes in expanded clones.

These data were also reused for a study on T cells of mothers and their children.

This clonotype was obtained from a woman aged 40 to 50 in good health. The chain combines TRBV5-1 with TRBJ2-3; D not certain. Sequenced input: blood. Written as DNA, the CDR3 is TGCACCAGTAGCTTATCCGGACGACCGAGCACAGATACGCAGTATTTT. Amino acid sequence: CTSSLSGRPSTDTQYF. The full variable domain, rest sourced from reference TRBV5-1 and TRBJ2-3, is KAGVTQTPRYLIKTRGQQVTLSCSPISGHRSVSWYQQTPGQGLQFLFEYFSETQRNKGNFPGRFSGRQFSNSRSEMNVSTLELGDSALYLCTSSLSGRPSTDTQYFGPGTRLTVL.